A selection of T cell receptor beta chains follows, all from one sample in a study of Ad26.COV2.S vaccination and SARS-CoV-2 variants. Profiling relied on immunoSEQ multiplex PCR, and the TCRdb table lists in-frame clones only, not all of them. The profile shows some 640,000 clones, around 90% of them singletons. Here the sequenced sample was peripheral blood, taken in a trial of Ad26.COV2.S vaccine versus placebo. All receptors come from a person aged 18-65 years who received the Ad26.COV2.S COVID-19 vaccine or a placebo. CDR3s include the opening cysteine and the closing phenylalanine or tryptophan. D genes are given only for firm matches. Size is stated for part of the rows, as once, few or many counts, or as a class when the clone is expanded.

j_call: TRBJ1-2; v_call: TRBV7-2; d_call: NA; clone_size: NA; cdr3_nt: TGTGCCAGCAGCTTAGAAGGGGTGTCTGGCCGCGGCTACACCTTC; cdr3_aa: CASSLEGVSGRGYTF
j_call: TRBJ1-3; v_call: TRBV4-2; d_call: NA; clone_size: NA; cdr3_nt: TGTGCCAGCAGCCCCAGGGGATACAGCTCTGGAAACACCATATATTTT; cdr3_aa: CASSPRGYSSGNTIYF
j_call: TRBJ2-1; v_call: TRBV2; d_call: TRBD2; clone_size: NA; cdr3_nt: TGTGCCAGCAGCCGCAGCGGGAGGGCCTCCTACAATGAGCAGTTCTTC; cdr3_aa: CASSRSGRASYNEQFF
j_call: TRBJ1-3; v_call: TRBV7-9; d_call: NA; clone_size: NA; cdr3_nt: TGTGCCAGCAGCTTAGGCCTTTTCTCTGGAAACACCATATATTTT; cdr3_aa: CASSLGLFSGNTIYF
j_call: TRBJ2-1; v_call: TRBV4-1; d_call: NA; clone_size: few; cdr3_nt: TGCGCCAGCAGCCCCGGGACTGCCTCCTACAATGAGCAGTTCTTC; cdr3_aa: CASSPGTASYNEQFF
j_call: TRBJ2-5; v_call: TRBV4-1; d_call: NA; clone_size: once; cdr3_nt: TGCGCCAGCAGCCAAGGGAACTTTGAAGAGACCCAGTACTTC; cdr3_aa: CASSQGNFEETQYF
j_call: TRBJ1-1; v_call: TRBV2; d_call: NA; clone_size: NA; cdr3_nt: TGTGCCAGCAGTCTGACAGGTTACACTGAAGCTTTCTTT; cdr3_aa: CASSLTGYTEAFF
j_call: TRBJ1-1; v_call: TRBV2; d_call: NA; clone_size: NA; cdr3_nt: TGTGCCAGCAGTGATCGCCCATCGAACACTGAAGCTTTCTTT; cdr3_aa: CASSDRPSNTEAFF
j_call: TRBJ2-4; v_call: TRBV15; d_call: TRBD1; clone_size: NA; cdr3_nt: TGTGCCACCAGCAGAGGAGGGACAGGGGTGGGCCACTTC; cdr3_aa: CATSRGGTGVGHF
j_call: TRBJ2-7; v_call: TRBV27; d_call: NA; clone_size: NA; cdr3_nt: TGTGCCAGCAGTTCCTACTCCCTGGGCGAGCAGTACTTC; cdr3_aa: CASSSYSLGEQYF
j_call: TRBJ1-6; v_call: TRBV19; d_call: NA; clone_size: NA; cdr3_nt: TGTGCCAGTAGTATGGCCCTCACAAGGGCCAGGGATAATTCACCCCTCCACTTT; cdr3_aa: CASSMALTRARDNSPLHF
j_call: TRBJ2-5; v_call: TRBV4-2; d_call: TRBD2; clone_size: NA; cdr3_nt: TGTGCCAGCAGCCAAGAGACTAGCGGGCAAGAGACCCAGTACTTC; cdr3_aa: CASSQETSGQETQYF
j_call: TRBJ2-1; v_call: TRBV4-2; d_call: TRBD2; clone_size: NA; cdr3_nt: TGTGCCAGCAGCCAGGGGCGACTAGCGGGAGGGGTCTACATCCATGAGCAGTTCTTC; cdr3_aa: CASSQGRLAGGVYIHEQFF
j_call: TRBJ1-1; v_call: TRBV7-2; d_call: NA; clone_size: NA; cdr3_nt: TGTGCCAGCAGCTTAGCTCCCTGGGGAACTGAAGCTTTCTTT; cdr3_aa: CASSLAPWGTEAFF
j_call: TRBJ2-1; v_call: TRBV6-5; d_call: TRBD2; clone_size: once; cdr3_nt: TGTGCCAGCAGTTACCTAGCGGGAGGGCCCTATGAGCAGTTCTTC; cdr3_aa: CASSYLAGGPYEQFF
j_call: TRBJ2-1; v_call: TRBV5-1; d_call: NA; clone_size: NA; cdr3_nt: TGCGCCAGCAGCCCCAGGATGGATTCCTACAATGAGCAGTTCTTC; cdr3_aa: CASSPRMDSYNEQFF
j_call: TRBJ1-3; v_call: TRBV6-1; d_call: TRBD1; clone_size: NA; cdr3_nt: TGTGCCAGCAGTGAATACGACAGGGGAGACACCATATATTTT; cdr3_aa: CASSEYDRGDTIYF
j_call: TRBJ2-1; v_call: TRBV5-1; d_call: NA; clone_size: NA; cdr3_nt: TGCGCCAGCTTCCTCGGGACTCAGGGTTTTTTGGTCTTC; cdr3_aa: CASFLGTQGFLVF
j_call: TRBJ1-4; v_call: TRBV29-1; d_call: NA; clone_size: NA; cdr3_nt: TGCAGCGTTGTGGCGTCACGGAGTGAAAAACTGTTTTTT; cdr3_aa: CSVVASRSEKLFF
j_call: TRBJ1-2; v_call: TRBV6-5; d_call: NA; clone_size: NA; cdr3_nt: TGTGCCAGCCATACAGGGCCCCTAAGCTACACCTTC; cdr3_aa: CASHTGPLSYTF
j_call: TRBJ1-1; v_call: TRBV3-1/TRBV3-2; d_call: TRBD1; clone_size: NA; cdr3_nt: TGTGCCAGCAGCGATCCCGGGACAGGGGGCACTGAAGCTTTCTTT; cdr3_aa: CASSDPGTGGTEAFF
j_call: TRBJ1-4; v_call: TRBV10-3; d_call: NA; clone_size: once; cdr3_nt: TGTGCCATCAGTGAGGGAGGGGAAAAACTGTTTTTT; cdr3_aa: CAISEGGEKLFF
j_call: TRBJ2-1; v_call: TRBV7-9; d_call: TRBD2; clone_size: once; cdr3_nt: TGTGCCAGCAGCGCAGAACTAGCGACCTACAATGAGCAGTTCTTC; cdr3_aa: CASSAELATYNEQFF
j_call: TRBJ1-4; v_call: TRBV30; d_call: NA; clone_size: once; cdr3_nt: TGTGCCTGGAGTGTAAAGCGGATGAGGGTTAATGAAAAACTGTTTTTT; cdr3_aa: CAWSVKRMRVNEKLFF
j_call: TRBJ2-5; v_call: TRBV29-1; d_call: TRBD2; clone_size: once; cdr3_nt: TGCAGCGTGTCCTTACTAGCGGGAGGGCGAGAGACCCAGTACTTC; cdr3_aa: CSVSLLAGGRETQYF
j_call: TRBJ1-1; v_call: TRBV27; d_call: NA; clone_size: NA; cdr3_nt: TGTGCCAGCAGTTCTGAAAGGTCCACTGAAGCTTTCTTT; cdr3_aa: CASSSERSTEAFF
j_call: TRBJ2-1; v_call: TRBV12-3/TRBV12-4; d_call: NA; clone_size: NA; cdr3_nt: TGTGCCAGCAGTCGATTGAGTAATGAGCAGTTCTTC; cdr3_aa: CASSRLSNEQFF
j_call: TRBJ2-1; v_call: TRBV13; d_call: NA; clone_size: NA; cdr3_nt: TGTGCCAGCTGTGATGACTCCTACAATGAGCAGTTCTTC; cdr3_aa: CASCDDSYNEQFF
j_call: TRBJ1-6; v_call: TRBV25-1; d_call: NA; clone_size: few; cdr3_nt: TGTGCCAGCAGTGAAATTGATGGCACCTATAATTCACCCCTCCACTTT; cdr3_aa: CASSEIDGTYNSPLHF
j_call: TRBJ2-3; v_call: TRBV14; d_call: NA; clone_size: NA; cdr3_nt: TGTGCCAGCAGCCAAGAGAGGGGAACGGGAGTGGGAGATACGCAGTATTTT; cdr3_aa: CASSQERGTGVGDTQYF
j_call: TRBJ2-1; v_call: TRBV7-9; d_call: NA; clone_size: NA; cdr3_nt: TGTGCCAGCAGCCATAGGACCTCCCCCATCAATGAGCAGTTCTTC; cdr3_aa: CASSHRTSPINEQFF
j_call: TRBJ1-6; v_call: TRBV9; d_call: NA; clone_size: once; cdr3_nt: TGTGCCAGCAGCGTAGCAACGGATTCACCCCTCCACTTT; cdr3_aa: CASSVATDSPLHF
j_call: TRBJ1-2; v_call: TRBV6-1; d_call: NA; clone_size: NA; cdr3_nt: TGTGCCAGCAGTGGCACCGGGACACTGGTGACCTATGGCTACACCTTC; cdr3_aa: CASSGTGTLVTYGYTF
j_call: TRBJ2-3; v_call: TRBV12-3/TRBV12-4; d_call: NA; clone_size: NA; cdr3_nt: TGTGCCAGCAGTCCCTCAACAGATACGCAGTATTTT; cdr3_aa: CASSPSTDTQYF
j_call: TRBJ2-7; v_call: TRBV5-1; d_call: TRBD2; clone_size: NA; cdr3_nt: TGCGCCAGCAGCGTCGGGACTAGCGGGGGCTACGAGCAGTACTTC; cdr3_aa: CASSVGTSGGYEQYF